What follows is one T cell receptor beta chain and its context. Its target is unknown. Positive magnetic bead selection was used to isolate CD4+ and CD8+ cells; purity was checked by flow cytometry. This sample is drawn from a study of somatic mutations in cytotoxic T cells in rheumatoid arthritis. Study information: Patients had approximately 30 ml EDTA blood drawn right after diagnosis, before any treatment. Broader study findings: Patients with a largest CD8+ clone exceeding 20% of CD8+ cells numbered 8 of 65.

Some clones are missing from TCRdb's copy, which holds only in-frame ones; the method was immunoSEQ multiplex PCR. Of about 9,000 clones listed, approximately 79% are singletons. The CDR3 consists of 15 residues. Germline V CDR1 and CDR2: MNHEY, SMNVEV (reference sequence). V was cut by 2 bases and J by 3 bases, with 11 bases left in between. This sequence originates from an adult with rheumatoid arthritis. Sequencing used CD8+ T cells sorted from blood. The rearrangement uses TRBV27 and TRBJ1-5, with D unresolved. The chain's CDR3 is CASSLGVGNNQPQHF. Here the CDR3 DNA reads TGTGCCAGCAGTTTAGGGGTAGGTAACAATCAGCCCCAGCATTTT.